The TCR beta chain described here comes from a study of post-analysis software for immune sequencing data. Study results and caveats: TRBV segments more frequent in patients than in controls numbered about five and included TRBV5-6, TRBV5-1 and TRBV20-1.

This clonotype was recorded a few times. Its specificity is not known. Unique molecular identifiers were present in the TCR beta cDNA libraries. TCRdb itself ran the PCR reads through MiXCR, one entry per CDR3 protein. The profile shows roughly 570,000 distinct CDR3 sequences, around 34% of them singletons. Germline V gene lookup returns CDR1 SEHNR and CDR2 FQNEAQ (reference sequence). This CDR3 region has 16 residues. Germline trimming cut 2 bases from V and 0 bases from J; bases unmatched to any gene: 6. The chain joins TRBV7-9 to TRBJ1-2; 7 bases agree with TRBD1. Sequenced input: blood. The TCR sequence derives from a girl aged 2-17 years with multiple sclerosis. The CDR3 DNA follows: TGTGCCAGCAGCTTACCGGGACAGTTTACTAACTATGGCTACACCTTC. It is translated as CASSLPGQFTNYGYTF.